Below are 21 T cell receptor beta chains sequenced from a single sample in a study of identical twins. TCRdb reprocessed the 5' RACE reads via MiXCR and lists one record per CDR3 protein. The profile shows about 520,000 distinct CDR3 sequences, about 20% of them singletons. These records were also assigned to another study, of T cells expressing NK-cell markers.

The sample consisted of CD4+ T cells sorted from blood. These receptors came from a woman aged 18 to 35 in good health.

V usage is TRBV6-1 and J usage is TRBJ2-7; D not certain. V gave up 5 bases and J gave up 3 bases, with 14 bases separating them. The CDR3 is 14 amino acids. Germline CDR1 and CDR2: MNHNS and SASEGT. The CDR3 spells CASSPRGVFYEQYF. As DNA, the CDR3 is TGTGCCAGCAGTCCCCGCGGAGTCTTCTACGAGCAGTACTTC.

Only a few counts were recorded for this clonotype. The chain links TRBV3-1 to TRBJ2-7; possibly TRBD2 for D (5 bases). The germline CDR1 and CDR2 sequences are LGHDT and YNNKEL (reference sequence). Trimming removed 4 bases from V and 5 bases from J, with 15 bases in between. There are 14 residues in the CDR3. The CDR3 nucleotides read TGTGCCAGCAGCCCCCGGGTAGCGAGGAACGAGCAGTACTTC. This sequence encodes CASSPRVARNEQYF.

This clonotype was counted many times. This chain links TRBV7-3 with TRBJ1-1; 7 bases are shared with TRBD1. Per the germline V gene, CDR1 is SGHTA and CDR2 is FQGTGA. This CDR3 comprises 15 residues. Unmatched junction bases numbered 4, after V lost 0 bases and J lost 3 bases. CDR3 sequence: CASSLTGTADTEAFF. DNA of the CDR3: TGTGCCAGCAGCTTAACGGGGACAGCCGACACTGAAGCTTTCTTT.

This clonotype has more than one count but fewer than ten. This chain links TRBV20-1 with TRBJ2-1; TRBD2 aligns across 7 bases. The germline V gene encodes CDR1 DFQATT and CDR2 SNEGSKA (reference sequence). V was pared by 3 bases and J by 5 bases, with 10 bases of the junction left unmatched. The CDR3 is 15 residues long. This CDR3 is CSARRGSSGNNEQFF. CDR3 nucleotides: TGCAGTGCTAGGCGGGGGAGTAGCGGAAACAATGAGCAGTTCTTC.

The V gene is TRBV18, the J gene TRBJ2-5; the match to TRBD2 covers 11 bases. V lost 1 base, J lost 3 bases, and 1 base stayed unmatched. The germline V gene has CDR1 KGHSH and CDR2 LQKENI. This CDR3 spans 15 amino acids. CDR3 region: CASSPQLAGEETQYF. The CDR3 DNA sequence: TGTGCCAGCTCACCACAACTAGCGGGAGAAGAGACCCAGTACTTC.

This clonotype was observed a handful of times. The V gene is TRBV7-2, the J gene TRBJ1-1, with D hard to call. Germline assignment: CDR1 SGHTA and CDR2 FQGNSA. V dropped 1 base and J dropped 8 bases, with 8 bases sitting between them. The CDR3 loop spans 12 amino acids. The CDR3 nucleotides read TGTGCCAGCAGCTTAGTAAGGGCAGAAGCTTTCTTT. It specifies CASSLVRAEAFF.

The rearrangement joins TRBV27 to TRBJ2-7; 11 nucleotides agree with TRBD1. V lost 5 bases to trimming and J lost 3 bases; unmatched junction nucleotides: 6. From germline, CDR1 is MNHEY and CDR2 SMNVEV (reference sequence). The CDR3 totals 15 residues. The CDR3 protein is CASSLRTGGHYEQYF. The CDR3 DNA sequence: TGTGCCAGCAGTCTCCGGACAGGGGGCCACTACGAGCAGTACTTC.

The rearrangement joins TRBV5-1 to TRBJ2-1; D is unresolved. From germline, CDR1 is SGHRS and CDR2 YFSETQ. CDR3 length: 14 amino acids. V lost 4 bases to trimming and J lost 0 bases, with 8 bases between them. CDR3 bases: TGCGCCAGCAGCAGTTTGAGCTCCTACAATGAGCAGTTCTTC. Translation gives CASSSLSSYNEQFF.

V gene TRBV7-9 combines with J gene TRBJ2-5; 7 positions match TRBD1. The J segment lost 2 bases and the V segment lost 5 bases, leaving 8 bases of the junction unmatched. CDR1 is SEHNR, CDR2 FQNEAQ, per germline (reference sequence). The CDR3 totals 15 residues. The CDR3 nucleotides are TGTGCCAGCAGCCTGCGACAGGGTCCACAAGAGACCCAGTACTTC. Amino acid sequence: CASSLRQGPQETQYF.

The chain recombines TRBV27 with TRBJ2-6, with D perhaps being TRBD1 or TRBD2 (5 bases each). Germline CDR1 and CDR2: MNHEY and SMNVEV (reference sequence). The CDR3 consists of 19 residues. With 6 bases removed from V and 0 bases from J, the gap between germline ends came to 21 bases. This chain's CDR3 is CASSFLRGTQLSGANVLTF. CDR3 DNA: TGTGCCAGCAGCTTTCTGAGAGGGACCCAGCTCTCTGGGGCCAACGTCCTGACTTTC. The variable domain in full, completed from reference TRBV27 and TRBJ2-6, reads EAQVTQNPRYLITVTGKKLTVTCSQNMNHEYMSWYRQDPGLGLRQIYYSMNVEVTDKGDVPEGYKVSRKEKRNFPLILESPSPNQTSLYFCASSFLRGTQLSGANVLTFGAGSRLTVL.

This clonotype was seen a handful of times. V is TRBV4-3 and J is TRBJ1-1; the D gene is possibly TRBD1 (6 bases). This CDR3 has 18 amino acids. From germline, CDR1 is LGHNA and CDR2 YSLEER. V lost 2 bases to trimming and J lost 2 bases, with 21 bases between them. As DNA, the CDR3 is TGCGCCAGCAGCCAAAACCTCGGACAGTTCAGGGGAAACACTGAAGCTTTCTTT. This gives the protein CASSQNLGQFRGNTEAFF.

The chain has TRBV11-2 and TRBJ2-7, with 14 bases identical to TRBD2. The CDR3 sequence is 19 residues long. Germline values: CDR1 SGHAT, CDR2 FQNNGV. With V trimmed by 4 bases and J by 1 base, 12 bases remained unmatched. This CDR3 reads CASSSAIGLAGGRSYEQYF. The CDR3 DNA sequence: TGTGCCAGCAGCTCCGCCATAGGACTAGCGGGAGGTCGTTCCTACGAGCAGTACTTC.

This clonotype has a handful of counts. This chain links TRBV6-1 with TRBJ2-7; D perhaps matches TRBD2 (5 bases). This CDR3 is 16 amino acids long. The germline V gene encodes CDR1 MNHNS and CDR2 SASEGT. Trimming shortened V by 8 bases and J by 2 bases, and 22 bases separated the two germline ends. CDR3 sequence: CASARVVVLNAYEQYF. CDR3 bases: TGTGCCAGCGCGCGGGTGGTTGTCTTAAATGCCTACGAGCAGTACTTC.

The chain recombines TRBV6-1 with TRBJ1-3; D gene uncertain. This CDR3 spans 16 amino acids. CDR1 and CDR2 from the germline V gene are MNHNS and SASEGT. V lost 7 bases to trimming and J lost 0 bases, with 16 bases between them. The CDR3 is CASTLDRRPSGNTIYF. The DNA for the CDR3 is TGTGCCAGCACCTTAGACCGCCGCCCCTCTGGAAACACCATATATTTT.

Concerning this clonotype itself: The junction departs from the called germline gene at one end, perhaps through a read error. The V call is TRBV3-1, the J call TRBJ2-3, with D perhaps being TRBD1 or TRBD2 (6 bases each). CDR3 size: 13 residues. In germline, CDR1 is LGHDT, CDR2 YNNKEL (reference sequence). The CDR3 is CTSSRRGDDTQYF. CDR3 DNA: TGTACCAGCAGCCGTAGGGGGGACGATACGCAGTATTTT.

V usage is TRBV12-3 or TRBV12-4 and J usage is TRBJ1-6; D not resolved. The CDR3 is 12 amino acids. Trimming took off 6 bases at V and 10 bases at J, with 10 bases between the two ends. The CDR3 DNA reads TGTGCCAGCAGCCGCCCCGGGTCACCCCTCCACTTT. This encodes CASSRPGSPLHF.

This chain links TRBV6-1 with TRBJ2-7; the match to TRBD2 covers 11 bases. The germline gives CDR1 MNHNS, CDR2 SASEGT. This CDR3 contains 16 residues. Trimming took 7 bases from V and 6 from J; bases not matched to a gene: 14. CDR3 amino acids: CASTPMGTSGSSEQYF. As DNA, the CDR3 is TGTGCCAGCACCCCCATGGGAACTAGCGGGAGTAGCGAGCAGTACTTC.

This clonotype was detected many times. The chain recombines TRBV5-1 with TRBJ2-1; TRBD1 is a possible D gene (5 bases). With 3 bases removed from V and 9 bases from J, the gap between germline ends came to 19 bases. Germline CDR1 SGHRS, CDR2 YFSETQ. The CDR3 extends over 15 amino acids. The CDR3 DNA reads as TGCGCCAGCAGCTACATAGGGGCGTCGGGCGGTGAGCAGTTCTTC. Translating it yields CASSYIGASGGEQFF.

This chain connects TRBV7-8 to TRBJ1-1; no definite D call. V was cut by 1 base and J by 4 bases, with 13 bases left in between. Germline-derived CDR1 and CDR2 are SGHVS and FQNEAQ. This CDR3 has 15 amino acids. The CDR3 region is CASSLVTVSGTEAFF. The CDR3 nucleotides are TGTGCCAGCAGCTTAGTTACAGTCTCGGGCACTGAAGCTTTCTTT.

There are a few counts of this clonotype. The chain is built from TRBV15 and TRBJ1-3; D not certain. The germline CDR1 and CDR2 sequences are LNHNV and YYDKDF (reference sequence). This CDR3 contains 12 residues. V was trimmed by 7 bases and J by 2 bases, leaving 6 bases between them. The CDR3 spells CATKGTGNTIYF. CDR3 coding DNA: TGTGCCACCAAAGGGACTGGAAACACCATATATTTT.

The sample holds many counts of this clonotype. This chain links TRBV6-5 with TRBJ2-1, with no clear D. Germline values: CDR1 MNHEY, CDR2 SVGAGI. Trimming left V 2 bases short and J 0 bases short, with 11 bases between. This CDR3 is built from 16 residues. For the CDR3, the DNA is TGTGCCAGCAGTTACCACGGACCTAACTCCTACAATGAGCAGTTCTTC. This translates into CASSYHGPNSYNEQFF.